Listed below are T cell receptor beta chains from one sample, sequenced in a study of a mutant IDH1 vaccine in newly diagnosed glioma. This table comes from immunoSEQ multiplex PCR, and its TCRdb copy is limited to in-frame clones, with some not included. Of 60,000 or so clones listed, 85% to 90% are singletons. These receptors' targets are unknown. This material consisted of PBMCs, taken from a glioma patient whose treatment included an IDH1 peptide vaccine. The receptors come from a woman in her forties with glioma. Each CDR3 is given with its conserved first and last residue. Fields, in order: J gene, V gene, clone size, D gene, CDR3 DNA, CDR3 protein. A D gene is named only where the DNA matches it firmly. Part of the rows lack a size; the others show once, few, many or a class for expanded clones.

TRBJ2-2,TRBV2,.,TRBD1,TGTGCCAGCAGGGCGACAGGGGGCACCGGGGAGCTGTTTTTT,CASRATGGTGELFF
TRBJ2-2,TRBV6-5,.,.,TGTGCCAGCAGTTACGGGGCCGGCACCGGGGAGCTGTTTTTT,CASSYGAGTGELFF
TRBJ1-1,TRBV11-2,.,TRBD1,TGTGCCAGCAGCCAAGACAGGGGTGAAGCTTTCTTT,CASSQDRGEAFF
TRBJ2-7,TRBV30,once,.,TGTGCCTGGAGGGGGTTGGGGGACGAGCAGTACTTC,CAWRGLGDEQYF
TRBJ1-4,TRBV7-2,once,.,TGTGCCAGCAGCTTAAACCTGGGTCTGGGACTGTTTTTT,CASSLNLGLGLFF
TRBJ1-1,TRBV19,.,TRBD1,TGTGCCAGTAGTATACAGGGGGCGCACACTGAAGCTTTCTTT,CASSIQGAHTEAFF
TRBJ2-1,TRBV5-4,.,TRBD1,TGTGCCAGCAGCGGGGACAGGGGAAATGAGCAGTTCTTC,CASSGDRGNEQFF
TRBJ1-4,TRBV6-5,.,.,TGTGCCAGCAGTGCGTCAGGGTCGGTTGAAAAACTGTTTTTT,CASSASGSVEKLFF
TRBJ1-1,TRBV27,.,.,TGTGCCAGCACCCACAGGGAGTGGAACACTGAAGCTTTCTTT,CASTHREWNTEAFF
TRBJ2-1,TRBV9,.,.,TGTGCCAGCAGCGTAGACGTAGTTGGGGTATCCTCCTACAATGAGCAGTTCTTC,CASSVDVVGVSSYNEQFF
TRBJ2-1,TRBV6-1,.,.,TGTGCCAGCAGTGAACAGTACTACAATGAGCAGTTCTTC,CASSEQYYNEQFF
TRBJ1-1,TRBV2,once,.,TGTGCCAGCGGATATTCCCAGGTATCTACTGAAGCTTTCTTT,CASGYSQVSTEAFF
TRBJ1-2,TRBV6-5,.,.,TGTGCCAGCAGTTCCAACGGGCGGATGGGGGCCGGCTACACCTTC,CASSSNGRMGAGYTF
TRBJ2-3,TRBV10-3,.,TRBD1,TGTGCCATCAGTGAGTCGGACAGGGACCAGTATTTT,CAISESDRDQYF
TRBJ1-2,TRBV15,.,.,TGTGCCACCAGCAGAACACAGGGCTGGGGCTACACCTTC,CATSRTQGWGYTF
TRBJ1-2,TRBV5-1,.,.,TGCGCCAGCAGCTTGGAAATAACAGGGTTTCATGGCTACACCTTC,CASSLEITGFHGYTF
TRBJ2-1,TRBV5-1,.,.,TGCGCCAGCAGCTTCCCCCTGAGGTGGGACACCTACAATGAGCAGTTCTTC,CASSFPLRWDTYNEQFF
TRBJ1-2,TRBV28,.,.,TGTGCCAGCAGTTTGACAGTCAACTATGGCTACACCTTC,CASSLTVNYGYTF
TRBJ2-4,TRBV19,.,.,TGTGCCAGTAGTCCGGCCCGGGCGGACATTCAGTACTTC,CASSPARADIQYF
TRBJ1-2,TRBV6-5,.,TRBD1,TGTGCCAGCAGTTTTTCGGACAGGGGGCATCGTTATGGCTACACCTTC,CASSFSDRGHRYGYTF
TRBJ1-5,TRBV7-8,.,.,TGTGCCAGCAGCCCCCGGGATTTAAACGGCCAGCCCCAGCATTTT,CASSPRDLNGQPQHF
TRBJ2-5,TRBV30,.,.,TGTGCCTGGAGCTGGGACGGGGAGTACCAAGAGACCCAGTACTTC,CAWSWDGEYQETQYF
TRBJ1-1,TRBV2,once,.,TGTGCCAGCAACTGGGCGGTCGAAGCTTTCTTT,CASNWAVEAFF